Shown below are 17 T cell receptor beta chains from a single sample sequenced in a study of preoperative IRX-2 immunotherapy in early breast cancer (dated by TCRdb to between 2017 and 2020). The library relied on the immunoSEQ multiplex PCR assay. Here the immuneACCESS table is served through TCRdb, limited to in-frame sequences with V and J called. Missing clones are a known gap in these copies; in checked studies unresolved V genes cover under half, and the rest lacks a known reason. This sample comprises some 32,000 clones, around 83% of them detected only once. The top ten clonotypes cover 2% to 3% of the sample. Read against the paper, the sample's treatment or condition label means: preoperative locoregional IRX-2 cytokine immunotherapy. The sample was lymph node tissue, taken from a patient treated with IRX-2 immunotherapy. These receptors originate from a human donor with breast cancer.

The chain couples TRBV15 to TRBJ1-5; no firm D call. The V end was cut by 3 bases, the J end by 9 bases, with 15 bases between. Germline CDR1 reads LNHNV; CDR2 reads YYDKDF (reference sequence). The length of the CDR3 is 14 residues. The CDR3 loop is CATSRGSSTRPQHF. The CDR3 nucleotides are TGTGCCACCAGCAGGGGGTCATCAACTAGGCCCCAGCATTTT.

This chain links TRBV28 with TRBJ1-2; no definite D call. The germline CDR1 and CDR2 sequences are MDHEN and SYDVKM. Trimming removed 3 bases at V and 0 bases at J, with 11 bases between. This CDR3 is 15 amino acids long. The CDR3 is CASSFSVLANYGYTF. The CDR3, as DNA: TGTGCCAGCAGTTTTAGTGTCTTAGCTAACTATGGCTACACCTTC.

V is TRBV11-3 and J is TRBJ2-1, with 12 positions matching TRBD2. Germline lookup yields CDR1 SGHNT and CDR2 YENEEA. The V segment lost 6 bases and the J segment 3 bases; nucleotides outside the gene matches: 9. The CDR3 extends over 17 amino acids. The CDR3 sequence: CASRLAGGRNYYNEQFF. CDR3 coding DNA: TGTGCCAGCAGACTAGCGGGAGGCAGGAACTACTACAATGAGCAGTTCTTC. Looking up the rest from reference TRBV11-3 and TRBJ2-1 gives the full variable domain: EAGVVQSPRYKIIEKKQPVAFWCNPISGHNTLYWYLQNLGQGPELLIRYENEEAVDDSQLPKDRFSAERLKGVDSTLKIQPAELGDSAVYLCASRLAGGRNYYNEQFFGPGTRLTVL.

This sequence joins TRBV28 and TRBJ1-5, with D hard to call. The CDR3 is made up of 14 amino acids. The V end lost 6 bases, the J end lost 7 bases, and 16 bases lay between the germline ends. The germline V gene encodes CDR1 MDHEN and CDR2 SYDVKM. DNA for the CDR3: TGTGCCAGCAGCCCCGGACCCCAATGGCAGCCCCAGCATTTT. This translates into CASSPGPQWQPQHF.

The V call is TRBV6-8, the J call TRBJ1-1; the D is unclear. CDR3 length: 13 amino acids. The germline V gene encodes CDR1 MNHGY and CDR2 SAAAGT. The V end lost 6 bases, the J end lost 5 bases, and 13 bases lay between the germline ends. The CDR3 is CASRLGSGTEAFF. CDR3 DNA sequence: TGTGCCAGCAGACTGGGCTCGGGTACTGAAGCTTTCTTT.

The gene calls are TRBV29-1 and TRBJ1-3; D ambiguous. Germline V gene lookup returns CDR1 SQVTM and CDR2 ANQGSEA. There are 13 residues in the CDR3. Trimming shortened V by 1 base and J by 8 bases, and 12 bases separated the two germline ends. The CDR3 is CSVEVGPAHTIYF. DNA for the CDR3: TGCAGCGTTGAAGTAGGTCCGGCCCACACCATATATTTT.

The chain uses TRBV18 and TRBJ1-6, with a weak D call TRBD1 (6 bases). Trimming took off 5 bases at V and 4 bases at J, with 12 bases between the two ends. The CDR3 sequence is 15 residues long. From germline, CDR1 is KGHSH and CDR2 LQKENI. CDR3 loop: CASSMTGSYNSPLHF. DNA for the CDR3: TGTGCCAGCTCAATGACAGGCAGTTATAATTCACCCCTCCACTTT.

The chain uses TRBV18 and TRBJ1-2, with 7 bases matching TRBD1. V gave up 3 bases and J gave up 8 bases; unmatched junction bases: 9. The CDR3 has 14 residues. Germline CDR1 KGHSH, CDR2 LQKENI. The CDR3 spells CASSPGDRARGYTF. The CDR3 coding sequence is TGTGCCAGCTCACCCGGAGACAGGGCACGGGGCTACACCTTC.

This clone was observed a handful of times. The CDR3: CATSPGQGGEKLFF. The DNA for the CDR3 is TGTGCCACCAGCCCGGGACAGGGTGGGGAAAAACTGTTTTTT. V usage is TRBV15 and J usage is TRBJ1-4, with 9 bases identical to TRBD1. The germline V gene encodes CDR1 LNHNV and CDR2 YYDKDF (reference sequence). The CDR3 runs to 14 residues. The trim removed 5 bases at V and 8 bases at J, leaving 6 bases unmatched. The full variable domain, in which reference TRBV15 and TRBJ1-4 provide the parts outside the CDR3, is DAMVIQNPRYQVTQFGKPVTLSCSQTLNHNVMYWYQQKSSQAPKLLFHYYDKDFNNEADTPDNFQSRRPNTSFCFLDIRSPGLGDTAMYLCATSPGQGGEKLFFGSGTQLSVL.

J is TRBJ2-2 and V is TRBV19, with TRBD2 matching over 8 bases. This CDR3 is built from 17 residues. Trimming at V came to 7 bases and at J to 0 bases, leaving 10 bases not matched to a gene. The germline CDR1 and CDR2 sequences are LNHDA and SQIVND (reference sequence). The CDR3 DNA sequence: TGTGCCAGTACCGAACGCGGACTAGCTGCGAACACCGGGGAGCTGTTTTTT. This codes for CASTERGLAANTGELFF.

This chain connects TRBV18 to TRBJ2-5; D is ambiguous. The V gene's germline CDR1 is KGHSH and CDR2 LQKENI. V lost 0 bases and J lost 5, with 7 bases in between. The CDR3 runs 13 residues. The CDR3 region has the DNA TGTGCCAGCTCACCACCGAATGGGGAGACCCAGTACTTC. Translated, it gives CASSPPNGETQYF. Based on the CDR3 plus reference TRBV18 and TRBJ2-5, the full variable domain is NAGVMQNPRHLVRRRGQEARLRCSPMKGHSHVYWYRQLPEEGLKFMVYLQKENIIDESGMPKERFSAEFPKEGPSILRIQQVVRGDSAAYFCASSPPNGETQYFGPGTRLLVL.

This rearrangement joins TRBV18 to TRBJ1-2; a possible D gene is TRBD1 (5 bases). Germline V gene lookup returns CDR1 KGHSH and CDR2 LQKENI. The CDR3 totals 15 residues. V was pared by 4 bases and J by 1 base, with 13 bases between. DNA of the CDR3: TGTGCCAGCTCACTACTAACAGGACTTAACTATGGCTACACCTTC. The encoded protein is CASSLLTGLNYGYTF. The variable domain in full, with the rest retrieved from reference TRBV18 and TRBJ1-2, is NAGVMQNPRHLVRRRGQEARLRCSPMKGHSHVYWYRQLPEEGLKFMVYLQKENIIDESGMPKERFSAEFPKEGPSILRIQQVVRGDSAAYFCASSLLTGLNYGYTFGSGTRLTVV.

V and J are TRBV5-1 and TRBJ2-1, with 9 bases identical to TRBD2. V shed 4 bases, J shed 8 bases, and the junction held 7 bases outside the gene matches. Looked up from germline, CDR1 is SGHRS and CDR2 is YFSETQ. CDR3 length: 14 amino acids. CDR3 protein: CASSPQAGGHEQFF. CDR3 nucleotide sequence: TGCGCCAGCAGCCCTCAGGCGGGAGGGCATGAGCAGTTCTTC.

This chain joins TRBV19 and TRBJ2-7; tentative D call: TRBD2 (5 bases). The CDR3 has 14 amino acids. Per the germline V gene, CDR1 is LNHDA and CDR2 is SQIVND (reference sequence). V shed 4 bases and J shed 2 bases, with 12 bases lying between them. The CDR3 nucleotides read TGTGCCAGTAGTACACCGGGGAGAACCTACGAGCAGTACTTC. It is translated as CASSTPGRTYEQYF.

The V and J genes are TRBV18 and TRBJ2-7; D perhaps matches TRBD2 (7 bases). V was trimmed by 5 bases and J by 3 bases, leaving 17 bases between them. The CDR3 totals 15 residues. Germline CDR1 reads KGHSH; CDR2 reads LQKENI. Here the CDR3 reads CASSNGPGGNYEQYF. The DNA for the CDR3 is TGTGCCAGCTCAAACGGCCCGGGGGGCAACTACGAGCAGTACTTC.

The chain joins TRBV6-8 to TRBJ2-1; 10 nucleotides align to TRBD1. Germline V gene sequence: CDR1 MNHGY, CDR2 SAAAGT. This CDR3 has 15 residues. V lost 5 bases, J lost 3 bases, and 4 bases stayed unmatched. Written as DNA, the CDR3 is TGTGCCAGCAGTGGGTGGACAGGGGGCTACAATGAGCAGTTCTTC. It specifies CASSGWTGGYNEQFF.

V and J are TRBV6-8 and TRBJ1-2; a possible D gene is TRBD1 (5 bases). Per the germline V gene, CDR1 is MNHGY and CDR2 is SAAAGT. Trimming took 5 bases from V and 0 from J, leaving 13 bases between them. The CDR3 extends over 15 amino acids. CDR3 sequence (DNA): TGTGCCAGCAGTATCAGGCAGGGCCCTAACTATGGCTACACCTTC. Translated, it gives CASSIRQGPNYGYTF.